Listed here are 3 T cell receptor beta chains from one sample, sequenced in a study of T cells in Graves' hyperthyroidism and ophthalmopathy. Amplification targeted TCR beta CDR3 regions from RNA transcripts. Primed by the HTBI set, a first-round RT-PCR was run on the TCR CDR3. TCRdb called the multiplex PCR reads again in MiXCR, with one record for every CDR3 protein. The repertoire includes around 520,000 distinct CDR3 sequences, 24% of them detected once, and around 11% sits in the top ten. The sample consisted of blood. These TCRs come from a woman aged 30 to 39 with Graves' ophthalmopathy.

This clonotype has ten or more counts. The chain has TRBV19 and TRBJ1-2; perhaps TRBD1 as D (6 bases). Trimming stripped 6 bases from V and 7 bases from J, with 12 bases between. The CDR3 is 12 amino acids. Germline loops: CDR1 LNHDA, CDR2 SQIVND (reference sequence). CDR3 amino acids: CASRQGFGGYTF. The CDR3 DNA follows: TGTGCCAGTAGACAGGGATTTGGTGGCTACACCTTC.

This clonotype was seen ten or more times. The rearrangement uses TRBV29-1 and TRBJ1-2; D is unresolved. There are 12 residues in the CDR3. Germline V CDR1 and CDR2: SQVTM, ANQGSEA. V shed 4 bases and J shed 5 bases, with 11 bases lying between them. CDR3 in amino acids: CSVALGNYGYTF. CDR3 bases: TGCAGCGTTGCTCTAGGAAATTATGGCTACACCTTC.

In its sample, this clonotype was seen many times. V gene TRBV20-1 combines with J gene TRBJ2-5, with a weak D call TRBD2 (7 bases). The length of the CDR3 is 14 residues. The V end lost 2 bases, the J end lost 5 bases, and 15 bases lay between the germline ends. CDR1 is DFQATT, CDR2 SNEGSKA, per germline (reference sequence). The CDR3 bases are TGCAGTGCTAGATTGGACGGGGGGCCTGAGACCCAGTACTTC. As protein: CSARLDGGPETQYF.